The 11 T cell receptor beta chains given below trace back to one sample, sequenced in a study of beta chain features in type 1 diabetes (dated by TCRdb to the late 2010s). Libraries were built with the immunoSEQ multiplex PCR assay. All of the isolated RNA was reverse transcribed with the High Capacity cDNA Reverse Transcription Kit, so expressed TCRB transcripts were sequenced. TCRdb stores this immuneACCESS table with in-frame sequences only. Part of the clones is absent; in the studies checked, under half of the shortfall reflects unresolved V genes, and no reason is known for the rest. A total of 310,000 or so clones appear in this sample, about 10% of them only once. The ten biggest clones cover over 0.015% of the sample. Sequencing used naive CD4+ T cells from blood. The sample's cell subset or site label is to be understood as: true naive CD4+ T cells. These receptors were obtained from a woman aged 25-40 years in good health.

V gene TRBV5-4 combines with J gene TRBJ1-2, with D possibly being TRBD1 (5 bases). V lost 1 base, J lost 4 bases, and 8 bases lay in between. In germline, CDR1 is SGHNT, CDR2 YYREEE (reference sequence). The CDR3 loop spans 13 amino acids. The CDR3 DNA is TGTGCCAGCAGCTTGAGGGGTGGCTATGGCTACACCTTC. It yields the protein CASSLRGGYGYTF.

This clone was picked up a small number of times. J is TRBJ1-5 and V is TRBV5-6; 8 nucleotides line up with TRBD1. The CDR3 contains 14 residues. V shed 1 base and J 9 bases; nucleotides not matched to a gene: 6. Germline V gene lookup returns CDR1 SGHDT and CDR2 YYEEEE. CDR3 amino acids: CASSLMGQAGPQHF. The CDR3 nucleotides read TGTGCCAGCAGCTTGATGGGACAGGCGGGGCCCCAGCATTTT.

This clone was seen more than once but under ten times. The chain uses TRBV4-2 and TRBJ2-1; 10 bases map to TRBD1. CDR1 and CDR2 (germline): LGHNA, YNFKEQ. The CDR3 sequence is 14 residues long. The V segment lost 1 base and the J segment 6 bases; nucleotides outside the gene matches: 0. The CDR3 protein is CASSQGDRGNEQFF. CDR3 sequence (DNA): TGTGCCAGCAGCCAAGGGGACAGGGGCAATGAGCAGTTCTTC.

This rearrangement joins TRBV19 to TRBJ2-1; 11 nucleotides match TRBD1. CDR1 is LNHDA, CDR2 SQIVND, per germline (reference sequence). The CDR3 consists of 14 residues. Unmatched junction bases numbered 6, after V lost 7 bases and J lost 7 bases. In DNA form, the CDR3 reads TGTGCCAGTATTGGGACAGGGGGTCGGAATGAGCAGTTCTTC. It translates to CASIGTGGRNEQFF.

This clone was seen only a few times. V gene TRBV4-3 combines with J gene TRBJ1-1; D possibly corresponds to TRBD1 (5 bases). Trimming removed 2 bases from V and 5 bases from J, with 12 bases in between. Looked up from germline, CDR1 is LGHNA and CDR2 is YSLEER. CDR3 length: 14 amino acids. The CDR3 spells CASSQLRGRTEAFF. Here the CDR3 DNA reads TGCGCCAGCAGCCAACTAAGGGGTAGGACTGAAGCTTTCTTT.

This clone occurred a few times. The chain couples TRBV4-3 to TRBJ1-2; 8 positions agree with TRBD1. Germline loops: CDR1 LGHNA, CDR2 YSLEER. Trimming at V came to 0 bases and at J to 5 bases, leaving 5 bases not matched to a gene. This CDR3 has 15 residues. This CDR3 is CASSQDPRTGYGYTF. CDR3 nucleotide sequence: TGCGCCAGCAGCCAAGATCCCCGGACAGGGTATGGCTACACCTTC.

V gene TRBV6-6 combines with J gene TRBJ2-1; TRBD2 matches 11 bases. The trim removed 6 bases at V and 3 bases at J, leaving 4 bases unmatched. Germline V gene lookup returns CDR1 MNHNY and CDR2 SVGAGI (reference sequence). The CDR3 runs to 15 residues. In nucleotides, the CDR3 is TGTGCCAGCAGAACGGGACTAGCGGACTACAATGAGCAGTTCTTC. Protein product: CASRTGLADYNEQFF.

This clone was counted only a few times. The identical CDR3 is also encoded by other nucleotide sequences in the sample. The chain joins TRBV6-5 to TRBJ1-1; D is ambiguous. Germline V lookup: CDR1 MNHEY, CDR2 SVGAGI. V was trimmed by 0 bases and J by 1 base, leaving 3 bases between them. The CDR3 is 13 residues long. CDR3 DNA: TGTGCCAGCAGTTACTCGAGGAACACTGAAGCTTTCTTT. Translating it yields CASSYSRNTEAFF.

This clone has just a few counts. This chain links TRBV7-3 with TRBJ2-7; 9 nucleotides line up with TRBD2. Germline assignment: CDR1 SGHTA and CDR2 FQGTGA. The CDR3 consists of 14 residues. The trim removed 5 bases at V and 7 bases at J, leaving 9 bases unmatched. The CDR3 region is CASSLAGRHQEQYF. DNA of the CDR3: TGTGCCAGCAGCCTAGCGGGACGCCACCAGGAGCAGTACTTC. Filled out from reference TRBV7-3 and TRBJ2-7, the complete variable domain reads GAGVSQTPSNKVTEKGKYVELRCDPISGHTALYWYRQSLGQGPEFLIYFQGTGAADDSGLPNDRFFAVRPEGSVSTLKIQRTERGDSAVYLCASSLAGRHQEQYFGPGTRLTVT.

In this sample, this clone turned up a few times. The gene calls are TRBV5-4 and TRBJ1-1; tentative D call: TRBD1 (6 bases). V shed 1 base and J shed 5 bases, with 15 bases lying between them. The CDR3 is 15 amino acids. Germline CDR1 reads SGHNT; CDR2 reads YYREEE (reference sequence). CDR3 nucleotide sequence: TGTGCCAGCAGCTTGACGGCAGGGGTGAGAACTGAAGCTTTCTTT. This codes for CASSLTAGVRTEAFF.

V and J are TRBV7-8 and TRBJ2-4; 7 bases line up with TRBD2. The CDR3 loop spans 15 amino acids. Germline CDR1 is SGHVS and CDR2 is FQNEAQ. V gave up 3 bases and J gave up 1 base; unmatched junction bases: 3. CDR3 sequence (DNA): TGTGCCAGCAGCTTCGACGGGGGGGCCAAAAACATTCAGTACTTC. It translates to CASSFDGGAKNIQYF.